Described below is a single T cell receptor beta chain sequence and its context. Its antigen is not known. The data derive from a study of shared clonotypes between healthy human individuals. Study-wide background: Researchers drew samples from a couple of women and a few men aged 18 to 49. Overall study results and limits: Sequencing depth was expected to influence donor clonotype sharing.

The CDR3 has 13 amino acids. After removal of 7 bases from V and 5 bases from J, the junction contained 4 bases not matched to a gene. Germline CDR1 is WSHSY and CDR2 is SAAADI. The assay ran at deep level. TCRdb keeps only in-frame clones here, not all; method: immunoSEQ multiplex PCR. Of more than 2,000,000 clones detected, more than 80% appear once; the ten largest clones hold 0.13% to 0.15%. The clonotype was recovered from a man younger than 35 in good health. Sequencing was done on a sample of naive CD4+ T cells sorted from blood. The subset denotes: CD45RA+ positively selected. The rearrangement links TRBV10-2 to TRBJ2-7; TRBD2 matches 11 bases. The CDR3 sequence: CASTTSGSDEQYF. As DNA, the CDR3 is TGCGCCAGCACTACTAGCGGGAGTGACGAGCAGTACTTC.